This passage covers 21 T cell receptor beta chains from one sample sequenced in a study of T cell responses to AZD1222 COVID-19 vaccine. Here immunoSEQ multiplex PCR was the method, and the copy in TCRdb shows in-frame clones only, minus some. The table shows about 150,000 clones, with about 89% occurring only once. Sequenced material: peripheral blood, taken 28 days after the second AZD1222 dose. These receptors were taken from an adult who received the AZD1222 COVID-19 vaccine.

The genes are TRBV6-5 and TRBJ1-2; maybe TRBD1 (5 bases). Trimming shortened V by 2 bases and J by 4 bases, and 14 bases separated the two germline ends. Germline V gene data show CDR1 as MNHEY and CDR2 as SVGAGI. The CDR3 has 15 amino acids. CDR3 residues: CASSYGRVRGYGYTF. CDR3 DNA: TGTGCCAGCAGTTACGGCAGGGTTAGGGGCTATGGCTACACCTTC.

The J gene is TRBJ2-1, the V gene TRBV13, with 7 bases matching TRBD2. The CDR3 sequence is 14 residues long. Per the germline V gene, CDR1 is PRHDT and CDR2 is FYEKMQ (reference sequence). Trimming at V came to 5 bases and at J to 2 bases, leaving 3 bases not matched to a gene. The CDR3 coding sequence is TGTGCCAGCAGCCTTGGGGGGGCCTACAATGAGCAGTTCTTC. This translates into CASSLGGAYNEQFF.

The chain has TRBV2 and TRBJ2-7; D is perhaps TRBD1 (6 bases). Germline values: CDR1 SNHLY, CDR2 FYNNEI. The CDR3 is made up of 13 amino acids. V lost 6 bases and J lost 3, with 12 bases in between. The CDR3 DNA sequence: TGTGCCAGCAGCCGGGACACTTACTACGAGCAGTACTTC. As protein: CASSRDTYYEQYF.

The chain combines TRBV24-1 with TRBJ2-1, with 7 bases that match TRBD2. Trimming removed 6 bases from V and 3 bases from J; junction bases left unmatched: 7. Germline CDR1 KGHDR, CDR2 SFDVKD. The CDR3 loop spans 15 amino acids. The CDR3 DNA is TGTGCCACCAGTACCGGGACTACAGACTACAATGAGCAGTTCTTC. This sequence encodes CATSTGTTDYNEQFF.

V usage is TRBV5-1 and J usage is TRBJ2-6, with no clear D. V lost 4 bases to trimming and J lost 0 bases, with 8 bases between them. This CDR3 region has 15 residues. The V gene's germline CDR1 is SGHRS and CDR2 YFSETQ. CDR3 region: CASSTTSSGANVLTF. The CDR3 coding sequence is TGCGCCAGCAGCACAACATCCTCTGGGGCCAACGTCCTGACTTTC.

V usage is TRBV18 and J usage is TRBJ1-5, with unresolved D. Germline V CDR1 and CDR2: KGHSH, LQKENI. The germline V and J ends were trimmed by 6 bases and 0 bases, with 18 bases remaining between them. CDR3 length: 17 amino acids. In nucleotides, the CDR3 is TGTGCCAGCTCTCTTAAGGCAGCCCGATATAGCAATCAGCCCCAGCATTTT. Its protein is CASSLKAARYSNQPQHF. Filled out from reference TRBV18 and TRBJ1-5, the complete variable domain reads NAGVMQNPRHLVRRRGQEARLRCSPMKGHSHVYWYRQLPEEGLKFMVYLQKENIIDESGMPKERFSAEFPKEGPSILRIQQVVRGDSAAYFCASSLKAARYSNQPQHFGDGTRLSIL.

The rearrangement joins TRBV27 to TRBJ2-7, with TRBD1 matching over 7 bases. The CDR3 length is 16 residues. V trimming: 3 bases; J trimming: 3 bases; junction bases outside the gene matches: 11. In germline, CDR1 is MNHEY, CDR2 SMNVEV (reference sequence). CDR3 sequence reads: CASSFSTGTVNYEQYF. CDR3 coding DNA: TGTGCCAGCAGTTTCTCGACAGGGACCGTTAACTACGAGCAGTACTTC.

The chain couples TRBV9 to TRBJ1-2, with D uncertain. V was shortened by 4 bases and J by 4 bases, with 14 bases between the two germline ends. Germline lookup yields CDR1 SGDLS and CDR2 YYNGEE. This CDR3 has 14 amino acids. CDR3 region: CASSPALSGYGYTF. In nucleotides, the CDR3 is TGTGCCAGCAGCCCCGCTCTCAGCGGCTATGGCTACACCTTC.

This chain joins TRBV27 and TRBJ1-1, with D hard to call. CDR3 length: 14 residues. Germline lookup yields CDR1 MNHEY and CDR2 SMNVEV (reference sequence). With 7 bases removed from V and 1 base from J, the gap between germline ends came to 13 bases. CDR3 sequence: CASTVLGGNTEAFF. Here the CDR3 DNA reads TGTGCCAGCACCGTATTAGGAGGGAACACTGAAGCTTTCTTT.

The J gene is TRBJ2-5, the V gene TRBV7-2; 7 nucleotides align to TRBD1. Losses at the gene ends were 4 bases for V and 5 bases for J; bases not matched to a gene: 10. The CDR3 totals 15 residues. Germline assignment: CDR1 SGHTA and CDR2 FQGNSA. The CDR3 sequence: CASSWGRQGWETQYF. The CDR3 nucleotides read TGTGCCAGCAGCTGGGGCAGACAGGGTTGGGAGACCCAGTACTTC.

This rearrangement joins TRBV3-1 (or the pseudogene TRBV3-2) to TRBJ1-5; D is perhaps TRBD1 (5 bases). The CDR3 runs 18 residues. V lost 4 bases and J 0 bases, leaving 19 bases between the germline ends. Germline assignment: CDR1 LGHDT and CDR2 YNNKEL (reference sequence). The chain's CDR3 is CASSPCTGEGYSNQPQHF. CDR3 DNA: TGTGCCAGCAGCCCCTGTACGGGGGAGGGATATAGCAATCAGCCCCAGCATTTT.

The rearrangement links TRBV28 to TRBJ2-1; 9 bases map to TRBD2. J gave up 8 bases and V 4 bases, and 12 bases lay outside the gene matches. There are 16 residues in the CDR3. Per the germline V gene, CDR1 is MDHEN and CDR2 is SYDVKM. The CDR3 spells CASSSTLAGEVDEQFF. In DNA, the CDR3 is TGTGCCAGCAGTTCCACGTTAGCGGGAGAAGTGGATGAGCAGTTCTTC.

The chain is built from TRBV11-2 and TRBJ1-1, with a tentative D call TRBD1 (5 bases). V lost 5 bases, J lost 0 bases, and 19 bases lay in between. Germline V CDR1 and CDR2: SGHAT, FQNNGV. This CDR3 comprises 17 residues. CDR3 coding DNA: TGTGCCAGCAGCCACCTCGGTCGGGGGTGGGTGAACACTGAAGCTTTCTTT. It codes for CASSHLGRGWVNTEAFF.

The chain uses TRBV14 and TRBJ2-7; 10 bases map to TRBD2. The CDR3 consists of 16 residues. After removal of 2 bases from V and 6 bases from J, the junction contained 10 bases not matched to a gene. The V gene's germline CDR1 is SGHDN and CDR2 FVKESK. The CDR3 DNA reads as TGTGCCAGCAGCCAACCCTCTAGCGGGAGTAGGAGCGAGCAGTACTTC. Protein: CASSQPSSGSRSEQYF.

The chain carries TRBV29-1 and TRBJ1-2; no firm D call. CDR1 is SQVTM, CDR2 ANQGSEA, per germline. CDR3 size: 12 residues. V gave up 8 bases and J gave up 5 bases, with 15 bases separating them. CDR3 sequence: CSLNLPGYGYTF. The DNA of the CDR3 is TGCAGCCTTAACCTCCCCGGGTATGGCTACACCTTC.

The CDR3 DNA follows: TGTGCCAGCTCGCTGACAGGACCCACTGAAGCTTTCTTT. Translation gives CASSLTGPTEAFF. The rearrangement uses TRBV18 and TRBJ1-1; tentatively, D is TRBD1 (6 bases). CDR3 length: 13 amino acids. V lost 6 bases and J 4 bases, leaving 12 bases between the germline ends. Germline V gene lookup returns CDR1 KGHSH and CDR2 LQKENI.

Written as DNA, the CDR3 is TGCGCCAGCAGCTTTGACGGGTACACTGAAGCTTTCTTT. Protein sequence: CASSFDGYTEAFF. The chain carries TRBV5-1 and TRBJ1-1; no firm D call. CDR3 length: 13 residues. V lost 2 bases, J lost 3 bases, and 8 bases lay in between. Germline CDR1 is SGHRS and CDR2 is YFSETQ.

The rearrangement links TRBV5-4 to TRBJ1-2; D is uncertain. Germline V gene data show CDR1 as SGHNT and CDR2 as YYREEE (reference sequence). This CDR3 is 15 amino acids long. Trimming removed 0 bases at V and 7 bases at J, with 16 bases between. CDR3 sequence: CASSLDWRGSAGYTF. The CDR3 nucleotides are TGTGCCAGCAGCTTGGACTGGCGGGGTTCAGCTGGCTACACCTTC. Variable domain in full (rest from reference TRBV5-4 and TRBJ1-2): ETGVTQSPTHLIKTRGQQVTLRCSSQSGHNTVSWYQQALGQGPQFIFQYYREEENGRGNFPPRFSGLQFPNYSSELNVNALELDDSALYLCASSLDWRGSAGYTFGSGTRLTVV.

The chain employs TRBV7-9 and TRBJ1-2; no reliable D call. The V gene's germline CDR1 is SEHNR and CDR2 FQNEAQ (reference sequence). This CDR3 spans 11 amino acids. The V and J ends lost 3 bases and 5 bases respectively, with 4 bases between them. DNA of the CDR3: TGTGCCAGCAGCTTTCAGTATGGCTACACCTTC. It is translated as CASSFQYGYTF.

The CDR3 bases are TGTGCCAGCAGCTTGCGCGGGGATCAGCCCCAGCATTTT. Its translation: CASSLRGDQPQHF. The chain combines TRBV7-8 with TRBJ1-5; D gene ambiguous. CDR3 size: 13 residues. Trimming stripped 3 bases from V and 5 bases from J, with 8 bases between. Per the germline V gene, CDR1 is SGHVS and CDR2 is FQNEAQ.

CDR3: CAISDGSYNEQFF. CDR3 nucleotide sequence: TGTGCCATCAGTGATGGCAGCTACAATGAGCAGTTCTTC. The chain has TRBV10-3 and TRBJ2-1; no firm D call. Germline V CDR1 and CDR2: ENHRY, SYGVKD. CDR3 size: 13 residues. Trimming cost V 3 bases and J 3 bases, with 6 bases left between them.